What follows are 8 T cell receptor beta chains derived from one specimen sequenced in a study of Tregs in tolerant kidney transplant recipients. Only in-frame clones appear in the TCRdb table, and some are missing; sequencing was by immunoSEQ multiplex PCR. The sample shows tens of thousands of clones, roughly 89% of them seen only once. The material was CD4+ T cells from blood, obtained before the transplant. Receptors were obtained from a human donor who received a combined kidney and bone marrow transplant.

The V and J genes are TRBV5-1 and TRBJ2-1, with 14 bases matching TRBD2. The CDR3 contains 15 residues. The germline gives CDR1 SGHRS, CDR2 YFSETQ. V lost 4 bases and J lost 6; bases outside the gene matches: 3. The CDR3 DNA reads TGCGCCAGCAGCGGGGGACTAGCGGGAGTCAATGAGCAGTTCTTC. Protein: CASSGGLAGVNEQFF.

This chain uses TRBV6-5 with TRBJ1-2; a possible D gene is TRBD1 (5 bases). Trimming removed 5 bases at V and 7 bases at J, with 14 bases between. The CDR3 has 13 amino acids. CDR1 MNHEY and CDR2 SVGAGI come from the germline V gene. This CDR3 reads CASSKIQGGGYTF. CDR3 DNA sequence: TGTGCCAGCAGTAAGATCCAGGGTGGTGGCTACACCTTC.

The chain joins TRBV27 to TRBJ1-5; 8 bases are a match to TRBD1. This CDR3 spans 14 amino acids. V shed 6 bases and J 3 bases; nucleotides not matched to a gene: 4. CDR1 is MNHEY and CDR2 is SMNVEV in the germline V gene (reference sequence). CDR3 loop: CASSRDRFNQPQHF. CDR3 DNA sequence: TGTGCCAGCAGCCGGGACAGGTTCAATCAGCCCCAGCATTTT.

The gene calls are TRBV28 and TRBJ2-7; no definite D call. The germline V gene has CDR1 MDHEN and CDR2 SYDVKM. CDR3 length equals 15 residues. Between the trimmed V and J ends, which lost 5 bases and 0 bases, there was a span of 14 bases. CDR3 coding DNA: TGTGCCAGCAGTGGCCTCGACTCGAGCTCCTACGAGCAGTACTTC. It encodes CASSGLDSSSYEQYF.

The chain is built from TRBV7-9 and TRBJ1-2, with D possibly being TRBD1 (6 bases). V shed 5 bases and J shed 2 bases, with 18 bases lying between them. This CDR3 contains 16 residues. In germline, CDR1 is SEHNR, CDR2 FQNEAQ (reference sequence). CDR3 DNA: TGTGCCAGCAGCCCACCTACAGGGCAGACAAACTATGGCTACACCTTC. Translated, it gives CASSPPTGQTNYGYTF.

The chain employs TRBV5-1 and TRBJ1-4; D is perhaps TRBD1 (5 bases). Germline V CDR1 and CDR2: SGHRS, YFSETQ. V shed 2 bases and J shed 7 bases, with 9 bases lying between them. The CDR3 runs 13 residues. CDR3 residues: CASSFPRGEKLFF. CDR3 DNA: TGCGCCAGCAGCTTTCCAAGGGGTGAAAAACTGTTTTTT.

The chain carries TRBV6-5 and TRBJ1-1; 9 nucleotides agree with TRBD1. Trimming cost V 5 bases and J 5 bases; bases outside gene matches: 6. This CDR3 has 14 amino acids. Germline values: CDR1 MNHEY, CDR2 SVGAGI. Here the CDR3 DNA reads TGTGCCAGCAGTGGGGACAGGGACCAGACTGAAGCTTTCTTT. This sequence encodes CASSGDRDQTEAFF.

This clone was seen a single time. The V gene is TRBV6-6, the J gene TRBJ1-5; 7 bases map to TRBD1. J gave up 0 bases and V 7 bases, and 6 bases lay outside the gene matches. The CDR3 runs 15 residues. Germline V gives CDR1 MNHNY, CDR2 SVGAGI (reference sequence). The CDR3 region has the DNA TGTGCCAGCACCCGGGACAGAACTAGCAATCAGCCCCAGCATTTT. Translation: CASTRDRTSNQPQHF.